The 7 T cell receptor beta chains below were found in one sample sequenced in a study of early T cells in non-severe SARS-CoV-2 infection. MiXCR, applied by TCRdb to the 5' RACE reads, yields one record per CDR3 protein. Of about 68,000 distinct CDR3 sequences in the sample, roughly a tenth were seen once. The sample comprised whole blood. These receptors originate from an adult who was a healthcare worker with PCR-confirmed SARS-CoV-2 infection or an uninfected control (not recorded which).

The V gene is TRBV6-2 or TRBV6-3, the J gene TRBJ2-2; 14 bases align to TRBD2. After removal of 8 bases from V and 6 bases from J, the junction contained 2 bases not matched to a gene. Germline V lookup: CDR1 MNHEY, CDR2 SVGEGT. There are 14 residues in the CDR3. Here the CDR3 DNA reads TGTGCCAGCGGGACTAGCGGGAGCCCCGGGGAGCTGTTTTTT. This sequence encodes CASGTSGSPGELFF.

In this sample, this clonotype turned up many times. The chain employs TRBV28 and TRBJ2-7; tentatively, D is TRBD1 (6 bases). The CDR3 extends over 14 amino acids. The germline V gene encodes CDR1 MDHEN and CDR2 SYDVKM. Trimming shortened V by 6 bases and J by 5 bases, and 17 bases separated the two germline ends. DNA for the CDR3: TGTGCCAGCAGCCCAACAGGGTTAGGAGACGAGCAGTACTTC. Translation: CASSPTGLGDEQYF.

About this clonotype: A much bigger clone sits one base away, suggesting this may be a read error. The V call is TRBV2, the J call TRBJ2-7; perhaps TRBD2 as D (6 bases). The CDR3 sequence is 13 residues long. From germline, CDR1 is SNHLY and CDR2 FYNNEI. The CDR3 is CASKEGGTYERYF. As DNA, the CDR3 is TGTGCCAGCAAGGAGGGCGGAACCTACGAGCGGTACTTC.

This clonotype has a count of ten or more. V is TRBV4-1 and J is TRBJ2-1; perhaps TRBD2 as D (5 bases). The CDR3 contains 15 residues. The V gene's germline CDR1 is MGHRA and CDR2 YSYEKL. V was cut by 1 base and J by 6 bases, with 13 bases left in between. The CDR3 nucleotides read TGCGCCAGCAGCCAAGGTGGGAGTTTGGTCAATGAGCAGTTCTTC. Translation: CASSQGGSLVNEQFF.

The V and J genes are TRBV14 and TRBJ2-7, with 7 bases matching TRBD1. The CDR3 sequence is 14 residues long. CDR1 SGHDN and CDR2 FVKESK come from the germline V gene. Losses at the gene ends were 4 bases for V and 1 base for J; bases not matched to a gene: 4. As DNA, the CDR3 is TGTGCCAGCAGCCGACAACAGGGGTCCTACGAGCAGTACTTC. This codes for CASSRQQGSYEQYF.

The table lists this clonotype with a few counts. The chain recombines TRBV12-3 or TRBV12-4 with TRBJ1-1, with 8 positions matching TRBD1. The CDR3 totals 16 residues. The J segment lost 0 bases and the V segment lost 5 bases, leaving 8 bases of the junction unmatched. CDR3 in amino acids: CASSQGAFIVNTEAFF. The CDR3 DNA is TGTGCCAGCAGTCAGGGGGCGTTTATAGTGAACACTGAAGCTTTCTTT.

The genes are TRBV7-3 and TRBJ2-3, with a possible D match to TRBD2 (5 bases). The V end lost 0 bases, the J end lost 0 bases, and 7 bases lay between the germline ends. This CDR3 is built from 15 residues. The germline V gene has CDR1 SGHTA and CDR2 FQGTGA. The CDR3 sequence: CASSLTGGSTDTQYF. The CDR3 region has the DNA TGTGCCAGCAGCTTAACTGGCGGGAGCACAGATACGCAGTATTTT.